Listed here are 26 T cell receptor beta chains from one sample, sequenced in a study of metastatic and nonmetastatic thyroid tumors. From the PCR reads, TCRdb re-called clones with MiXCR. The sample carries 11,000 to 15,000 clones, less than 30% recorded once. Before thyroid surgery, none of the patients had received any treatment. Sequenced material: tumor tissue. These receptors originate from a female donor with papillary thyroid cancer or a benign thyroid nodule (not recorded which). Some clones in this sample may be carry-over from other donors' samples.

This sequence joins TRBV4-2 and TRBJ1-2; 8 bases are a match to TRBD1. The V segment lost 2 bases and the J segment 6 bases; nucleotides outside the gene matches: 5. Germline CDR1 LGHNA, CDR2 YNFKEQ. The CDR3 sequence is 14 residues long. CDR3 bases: TGTGCCAGCAGCCAACCACAGGGGGGTCATGGCTACACCTTC. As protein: CASSQPQGGHGYTF.

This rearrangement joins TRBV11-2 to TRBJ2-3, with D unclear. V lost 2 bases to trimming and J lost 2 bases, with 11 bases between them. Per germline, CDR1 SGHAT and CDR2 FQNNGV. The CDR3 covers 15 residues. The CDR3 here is CASSLIVSFTDTQYF. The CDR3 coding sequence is TGTGCCAGCAGCTTAATAGTTTCCTTCACAGATACGCAGTATTTT.

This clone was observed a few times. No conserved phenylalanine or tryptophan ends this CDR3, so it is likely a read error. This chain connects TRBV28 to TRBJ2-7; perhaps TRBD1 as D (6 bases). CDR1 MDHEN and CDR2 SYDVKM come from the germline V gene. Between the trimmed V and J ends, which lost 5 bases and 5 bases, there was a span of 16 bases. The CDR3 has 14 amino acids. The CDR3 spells CASSNLDSPHEQYL. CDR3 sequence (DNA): TGTGCCAGCAGTAACCTGGACAGTCCCCACGAGCAGTACCTC.

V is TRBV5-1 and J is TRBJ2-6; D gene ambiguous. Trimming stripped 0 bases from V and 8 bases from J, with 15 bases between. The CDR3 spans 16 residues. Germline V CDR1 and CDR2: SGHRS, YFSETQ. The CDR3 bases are TGCGCCAGCAGCTTGGTGAAGGGCTCAGGTTCCAACGTCCTGACTTTC. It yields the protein CASSLVKGSGSNVLTF.

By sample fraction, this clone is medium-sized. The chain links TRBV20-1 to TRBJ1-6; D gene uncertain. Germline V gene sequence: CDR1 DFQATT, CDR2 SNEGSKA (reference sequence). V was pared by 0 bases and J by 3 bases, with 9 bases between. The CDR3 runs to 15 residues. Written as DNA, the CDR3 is TGCAGTGCTAGAGAAGCAGGCCGCTATAATTCACCCCTCCACTTT. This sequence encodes CSAREAGRYNSPLHF.

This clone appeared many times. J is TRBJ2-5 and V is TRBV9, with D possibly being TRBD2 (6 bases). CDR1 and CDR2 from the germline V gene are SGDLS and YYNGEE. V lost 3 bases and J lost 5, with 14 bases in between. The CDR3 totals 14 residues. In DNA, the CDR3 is TGTGCCAGCAGCGCGACTTTCGGAGGGGAGACCCAGTACTTC. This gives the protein CASSATFGGETQYF. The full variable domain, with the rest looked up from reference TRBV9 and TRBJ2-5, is DSGVTQTPKHLITATGQRVTLRCSPRSGDLSVYWYQQSLDQGLQFLIQYYNGEERAKGNILERFSAQQFPDLHSELNLSSLELGDSALYFCASSATFGGETQYFGPGTRLLVL.

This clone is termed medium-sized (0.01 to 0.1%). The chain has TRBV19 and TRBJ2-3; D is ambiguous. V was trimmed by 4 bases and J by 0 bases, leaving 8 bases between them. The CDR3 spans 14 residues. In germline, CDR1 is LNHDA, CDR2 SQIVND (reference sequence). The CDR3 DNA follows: TGTGCCAGTAGTAGTAGTGGTAGCACAGATACGCAGTATTTT. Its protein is CASSSSGSTDTQYF.

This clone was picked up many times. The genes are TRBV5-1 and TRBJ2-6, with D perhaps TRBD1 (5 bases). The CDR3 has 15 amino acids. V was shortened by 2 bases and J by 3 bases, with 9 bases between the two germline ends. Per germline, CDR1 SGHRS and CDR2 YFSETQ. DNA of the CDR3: TGCGCCAGCAGCTTCTCAGGGTATGGGGCCAACGTCCTGACTTTC. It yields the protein CASSFSGYGANVLTF. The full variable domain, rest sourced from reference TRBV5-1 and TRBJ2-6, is KAGVTQTPRYLIKTRGQQVTLSCSPISGHRSVSWYQQTPGQGLQFLFEYFSETQRNKGNFPGRFSGRQFSNSRSEMNVSTLELGDSALYLCASSFSGYGANVLTFGAGSRLTVL.

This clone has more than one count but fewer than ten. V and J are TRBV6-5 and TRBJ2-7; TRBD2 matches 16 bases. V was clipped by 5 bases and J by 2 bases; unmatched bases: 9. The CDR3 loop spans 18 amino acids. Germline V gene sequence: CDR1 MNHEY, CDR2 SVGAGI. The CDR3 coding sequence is TGTGCCAGCAGTCTGGGACTAGCGGGAGGGAAGTTTGCCTACGAGCAGTACTTC. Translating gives CASSLGLAGGKFAYEQYF.

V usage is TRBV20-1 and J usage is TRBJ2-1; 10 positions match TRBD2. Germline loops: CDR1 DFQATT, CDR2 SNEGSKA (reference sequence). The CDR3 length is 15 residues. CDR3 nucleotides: TGCATTGCAAACTTAGCGGGAGGAGGGCACAATGAGCAGTTCTTC. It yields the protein CIANLAGGGHNEQFF.

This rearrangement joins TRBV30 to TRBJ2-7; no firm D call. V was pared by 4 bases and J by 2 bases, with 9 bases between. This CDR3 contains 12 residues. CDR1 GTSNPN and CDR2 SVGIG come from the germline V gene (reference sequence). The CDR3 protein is CAWTGDTYEQYF. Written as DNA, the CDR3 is TGTGCCTGGACAGGAGACACCTACGAGCAGTACTTC.

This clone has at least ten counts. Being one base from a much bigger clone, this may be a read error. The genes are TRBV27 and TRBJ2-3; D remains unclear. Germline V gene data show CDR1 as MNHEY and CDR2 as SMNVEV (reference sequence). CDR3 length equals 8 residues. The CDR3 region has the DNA TGTGCTGGGTATACGCAGTATTTT. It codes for CAGYTQYF.

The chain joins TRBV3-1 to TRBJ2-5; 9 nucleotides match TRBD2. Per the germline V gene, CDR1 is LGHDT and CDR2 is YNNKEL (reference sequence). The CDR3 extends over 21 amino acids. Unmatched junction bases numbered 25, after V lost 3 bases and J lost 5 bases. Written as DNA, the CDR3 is TGTGCCAGCAGCCAGGAGAGGTTGCTAGCGGGACGGCCTAATCTCAGGGAGACCCAGTACTTC. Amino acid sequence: CASSQERLLAGRPNLRETQYF.

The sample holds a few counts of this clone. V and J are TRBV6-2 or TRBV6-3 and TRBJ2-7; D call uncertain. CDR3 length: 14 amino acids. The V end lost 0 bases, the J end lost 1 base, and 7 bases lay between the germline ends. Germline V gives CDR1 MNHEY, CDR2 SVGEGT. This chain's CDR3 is CASSYSSQSYEQYF. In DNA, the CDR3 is TGTGCCAGCAGTTACTCGTCTCAGTCCTACGAGCAGTACTTC.

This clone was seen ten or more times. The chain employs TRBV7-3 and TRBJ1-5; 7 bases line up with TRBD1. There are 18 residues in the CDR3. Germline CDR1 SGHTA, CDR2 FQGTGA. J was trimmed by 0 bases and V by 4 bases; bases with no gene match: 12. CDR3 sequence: CASSSQEGTVYSNQPQHF. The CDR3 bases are TGTGCCAGCAGCTCCCAAGAGGGGACAGTCTATAGCAATCAGCCCCAGCATTTT.

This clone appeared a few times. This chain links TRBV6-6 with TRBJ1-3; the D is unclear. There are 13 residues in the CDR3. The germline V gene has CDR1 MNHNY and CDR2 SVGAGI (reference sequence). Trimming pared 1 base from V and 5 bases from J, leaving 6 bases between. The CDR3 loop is CASSYLGRNTIYF. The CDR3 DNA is TGTGCCAGCAGTTACTTGGGCCGAAACACCATATATTTT.

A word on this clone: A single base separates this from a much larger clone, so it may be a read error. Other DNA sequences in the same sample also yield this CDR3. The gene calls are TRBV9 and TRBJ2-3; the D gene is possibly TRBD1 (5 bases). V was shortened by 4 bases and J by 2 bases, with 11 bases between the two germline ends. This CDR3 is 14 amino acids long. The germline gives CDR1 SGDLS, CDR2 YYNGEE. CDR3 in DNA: TGTGCCAGCAGCCCCAGGGCGTCCACAGATACGCAGTATTTT. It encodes CASSPRASTDTQYF.

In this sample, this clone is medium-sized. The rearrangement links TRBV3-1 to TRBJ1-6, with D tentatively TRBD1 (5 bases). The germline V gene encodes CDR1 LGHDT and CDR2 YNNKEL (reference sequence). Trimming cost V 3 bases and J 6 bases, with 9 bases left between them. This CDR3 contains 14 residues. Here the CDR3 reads CASSQGRSNSPLHF. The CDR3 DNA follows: TGTGCCAGCAGCCAGGGACGATCTAATTCACCCCTCCACTTT.

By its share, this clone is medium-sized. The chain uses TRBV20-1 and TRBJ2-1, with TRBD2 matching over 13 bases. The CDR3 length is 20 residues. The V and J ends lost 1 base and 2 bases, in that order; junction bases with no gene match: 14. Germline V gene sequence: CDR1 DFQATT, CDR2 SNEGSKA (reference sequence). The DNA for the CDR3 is TGCAGTGCTAGAGTGGGGCAGTCCAGAGGGACTAGCGGGACCTACAATGAGCAGTTCTTC. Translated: CSARVGQSRGTSGTYNEQFF.

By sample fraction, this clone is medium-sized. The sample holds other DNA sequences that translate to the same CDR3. The CDR3 region has the DNA TGTGCCAGCAGCTTAGATCCCGGGGACACTGAAGCTTTCTTT. Amino acids: CASSLDPGDTEAFF. The chain links TRBV11-2 to TRBJ1-1; D not certain. Trimming removed 0 bases from V and 3 bases from J, with 8 bases in between. This CDR3 comprises 14 residues. CDR1 SGHAT and CDR2 FQNNGV come from the germline V gene.

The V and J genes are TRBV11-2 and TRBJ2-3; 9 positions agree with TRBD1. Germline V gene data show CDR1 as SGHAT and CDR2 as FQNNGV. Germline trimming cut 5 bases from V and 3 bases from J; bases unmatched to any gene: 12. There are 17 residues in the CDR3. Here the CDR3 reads CASSRGTKTGGTDTQYF. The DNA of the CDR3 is TGTGCCAGCAGCCGAGGGACCAAGACAGGGGGAACAGATACGCAGTATTTT.

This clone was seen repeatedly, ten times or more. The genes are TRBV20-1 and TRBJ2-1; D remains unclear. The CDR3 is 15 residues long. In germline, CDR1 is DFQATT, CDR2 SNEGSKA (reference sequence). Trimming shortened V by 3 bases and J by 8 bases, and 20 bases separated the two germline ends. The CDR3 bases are TGCAGTGCTAGGTTGTCAGGCCAGCCTCAAGATGAGCAGTTCTTC. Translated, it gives CSARLSGQPQDEQFF.

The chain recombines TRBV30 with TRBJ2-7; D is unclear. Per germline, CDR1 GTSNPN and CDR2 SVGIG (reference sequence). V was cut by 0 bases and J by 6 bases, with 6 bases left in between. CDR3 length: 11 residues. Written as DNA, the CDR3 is TGTGCCTGGAGTGTACTGCGCGAGCAGTACTTC. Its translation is CAWSVLREQYF.

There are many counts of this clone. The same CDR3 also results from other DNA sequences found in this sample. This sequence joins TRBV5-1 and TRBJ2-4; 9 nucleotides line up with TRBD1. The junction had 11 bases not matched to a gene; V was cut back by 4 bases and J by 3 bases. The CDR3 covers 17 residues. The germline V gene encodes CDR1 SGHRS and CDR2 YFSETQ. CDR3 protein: CASSRGMWTGDKNIQYF. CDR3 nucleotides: TGCGCCAGCAGCCGGGGGATGTGGACAGGGGACAAAAACATTCAGTACTTC.

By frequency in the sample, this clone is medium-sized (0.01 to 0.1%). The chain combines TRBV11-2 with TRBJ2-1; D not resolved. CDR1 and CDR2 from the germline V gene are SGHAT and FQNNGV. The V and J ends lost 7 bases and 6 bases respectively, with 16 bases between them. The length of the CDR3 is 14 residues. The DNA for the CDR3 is TGTGCCAGCACCACCCCCGCGGCCCCCAATGAGCAGTTCTTC. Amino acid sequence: CASTTPAAPNEQFF.

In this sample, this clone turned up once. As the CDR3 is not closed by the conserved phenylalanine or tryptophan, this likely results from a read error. CDR3 residues: CASSLQRISDQPQHS. DNA for the CDR3: TGTGCCAGCAGCTTGCAACGGATTAGCGATCAGCCCCAGCATTCT. The rearrangement links TRBV7-2 to TRBJ1-5; the D is unclear. CDR1 and CDR2 (germline): SGHTA, FQGNSA. The CDR3 totals 15 residues.